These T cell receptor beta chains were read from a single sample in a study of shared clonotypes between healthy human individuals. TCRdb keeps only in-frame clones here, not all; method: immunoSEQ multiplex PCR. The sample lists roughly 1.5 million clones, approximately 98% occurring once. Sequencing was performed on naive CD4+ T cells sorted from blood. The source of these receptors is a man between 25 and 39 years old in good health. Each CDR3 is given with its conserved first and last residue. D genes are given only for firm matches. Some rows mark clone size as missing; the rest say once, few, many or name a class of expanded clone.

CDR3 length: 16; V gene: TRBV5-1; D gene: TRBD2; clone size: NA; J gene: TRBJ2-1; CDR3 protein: CASRRLAFSSYNEQFF; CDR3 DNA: TGCGCCAGCAGGCGACTAGCGTTCAGCTCCTACAATGAGCAGTTCTTC
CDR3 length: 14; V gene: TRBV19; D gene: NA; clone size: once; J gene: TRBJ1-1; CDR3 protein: CASSRGLVGTEAFF; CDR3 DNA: TGTGCCAGTAGTAGAGGCCTTGTGGGGACTGAAGCTTTCTTT
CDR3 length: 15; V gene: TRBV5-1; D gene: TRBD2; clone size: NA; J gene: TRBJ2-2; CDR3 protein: CASSHRGGETGELFF; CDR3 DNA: TGCGCCAGCAGCCATCGGGGAGGGGAGACCGGGGAGCTGTTTTTT
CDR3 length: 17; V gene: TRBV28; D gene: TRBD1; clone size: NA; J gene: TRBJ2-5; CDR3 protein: CASSSYSGRGWQETQYF; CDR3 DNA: TGTGCCAGCAGTTCATATAGTGGCAGGGGGTGGCAAGAGACCCAGTACTTC
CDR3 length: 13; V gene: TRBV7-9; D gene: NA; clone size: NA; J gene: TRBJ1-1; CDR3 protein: CASSSGPNTEAFF; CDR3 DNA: TGTGCCAGCAGCTCAGGCCCCAACACTGAAGCTTTCTTT
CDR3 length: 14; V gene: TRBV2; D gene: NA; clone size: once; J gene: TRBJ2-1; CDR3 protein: CASREGTWDNEQFF; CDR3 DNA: TGTGCCAGCAGGGAGGGGACATGGGACAATGAGCAGTTCTTC
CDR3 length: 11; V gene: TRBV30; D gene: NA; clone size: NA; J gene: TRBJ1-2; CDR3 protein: CAWDRDYGYTF; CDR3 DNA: TGTGCCTGGGACAGAGACTATGGCTACACCTTC
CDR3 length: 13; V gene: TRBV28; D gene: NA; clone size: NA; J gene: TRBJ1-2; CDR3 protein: CASSFSTDYGYTF; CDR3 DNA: TGTGCCAGCAGTTTTTCGACAGACTATGGCTACACCTTC
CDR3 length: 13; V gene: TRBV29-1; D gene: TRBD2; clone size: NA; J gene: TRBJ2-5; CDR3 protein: CSVGLAAKETQYF; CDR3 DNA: TGCAGCGTTGGACTAGCGGCTAAAGAGACCCAGTACTTC
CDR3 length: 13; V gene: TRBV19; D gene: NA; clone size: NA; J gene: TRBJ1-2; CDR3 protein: CASSIMRGGGYTF; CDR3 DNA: TGTGCCAGTAGTATAATGAGGGGAGGAGGCTACACCTTC
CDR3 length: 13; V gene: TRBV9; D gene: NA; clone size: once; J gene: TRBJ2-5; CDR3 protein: CASSVGRAGTQYF; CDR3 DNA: TGTGCCAGCAGCGTGGGCAGGGCGGGGACCCAGTACTTC
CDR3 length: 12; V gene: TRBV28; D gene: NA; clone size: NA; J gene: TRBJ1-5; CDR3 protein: CASSREDQPQHF; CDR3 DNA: TGTGCCAGCAGTAGGGAGGATCAGCCCCAGCATTTT
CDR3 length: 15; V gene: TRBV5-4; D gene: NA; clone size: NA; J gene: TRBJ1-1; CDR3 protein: CASSLGPVMNTEAFF; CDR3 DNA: TGTGCCAGCAGCTTGGGTCCGGTAATGAACACTGAAGCTTTCTTT
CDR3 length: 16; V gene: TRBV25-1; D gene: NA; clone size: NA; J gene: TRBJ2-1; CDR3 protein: CASSDKRTGSYNEQFF; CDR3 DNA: TGTGCCAGCAGTGATAAGCGGACCGGGTCCTACAATGAGCAGTTCTTC
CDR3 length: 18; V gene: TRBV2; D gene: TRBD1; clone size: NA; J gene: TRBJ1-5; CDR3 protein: CASQPRQGIGYSNQPQHF; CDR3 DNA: TGTGCCAGCCAGCCGAGACAGGGAATAGGTTATAGCAATCAGCCCCAGCATTTT
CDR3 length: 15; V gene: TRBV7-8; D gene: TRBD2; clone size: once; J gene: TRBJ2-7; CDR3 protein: CASSLSRTRTFEQYF; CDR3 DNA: TGTGCCAGCAGCTTATCAAGGACTAGGACCTTCGAGCAGTACTTC
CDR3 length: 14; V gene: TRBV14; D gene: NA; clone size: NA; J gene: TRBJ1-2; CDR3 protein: CASSQGGRSYGYTF; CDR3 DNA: TGTGCCAGCAGCCAAGGGGGACGGAGCTATGGCTACACCTTC
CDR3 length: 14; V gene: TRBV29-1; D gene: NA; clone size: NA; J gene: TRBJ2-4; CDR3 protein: CSVRSLLAKNIQYF; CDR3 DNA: TGCAGCGTTCGGAGCCTCCTAGCCAAAAACATTCAGTACTTC
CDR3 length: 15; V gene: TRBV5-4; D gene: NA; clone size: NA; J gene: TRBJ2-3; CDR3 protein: CASSLGGRGSDTQYF; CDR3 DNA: TGTGCCAGCAGCTTGGGGGGCAGGGGATCAGATACGCAGTATTTT
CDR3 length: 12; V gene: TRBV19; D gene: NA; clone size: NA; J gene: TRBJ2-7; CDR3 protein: CASSFVGYEQYF; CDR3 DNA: TGTGCCAGTAGTTTTGTAGGATACGAGCAGTACTTC